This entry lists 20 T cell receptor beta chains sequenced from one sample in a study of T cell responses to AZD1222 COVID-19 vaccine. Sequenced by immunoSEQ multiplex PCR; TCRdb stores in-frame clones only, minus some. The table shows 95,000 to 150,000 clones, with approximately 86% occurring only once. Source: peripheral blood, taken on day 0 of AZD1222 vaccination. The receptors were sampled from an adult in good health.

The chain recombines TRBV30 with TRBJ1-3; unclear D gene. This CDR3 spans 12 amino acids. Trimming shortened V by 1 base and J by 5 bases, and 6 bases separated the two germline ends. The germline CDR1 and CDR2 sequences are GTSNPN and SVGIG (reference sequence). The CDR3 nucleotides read TGTGCCTGGAGTGATGCCAGAAACACCATATATTTT. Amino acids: CAWSDARNTIYF. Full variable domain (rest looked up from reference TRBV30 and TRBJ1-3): SQTIHQWPATLVQPVGSPLSLECTVEGTSNPNLYWYRQAAGRGLQLLFYSVGIGQISSEVPQNLSASRPQDRQFILSSKKLLLSDSGFYLCAWSDARNTIYFGEGSWLTVV.

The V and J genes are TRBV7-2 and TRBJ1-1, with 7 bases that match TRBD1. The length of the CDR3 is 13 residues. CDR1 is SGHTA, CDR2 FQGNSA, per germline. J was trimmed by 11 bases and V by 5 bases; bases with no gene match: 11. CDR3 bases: TGTGCCAGCAGCCCAGGACAGGCCCCCTCTGCTTTCTTT. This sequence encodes CASSPGQAPSAFF.

Here the CDR3 DNA reads TGCACCAGCAGCCGAGTAGCGGGAACCGGCGAGCAGTACTTC. This codes for CTSSRVAGTGEQYF. The chain carries TRBV1 and TRBJ2-7; TRBD2, the table's D call, lacks a check against the DNA. TRBV1 is marked as a pseudogene. The CDR3 is 14 residues long.

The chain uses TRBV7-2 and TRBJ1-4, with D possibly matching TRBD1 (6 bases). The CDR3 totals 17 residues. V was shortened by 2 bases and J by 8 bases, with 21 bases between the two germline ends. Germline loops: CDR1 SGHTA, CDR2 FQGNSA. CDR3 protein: CASSLNPLGGRGEKLFF. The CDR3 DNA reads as TGTGCCAGCAGCTTAAACCCCCTCGGGGGGCGAGGGGAAAAACTGTTTTTT.

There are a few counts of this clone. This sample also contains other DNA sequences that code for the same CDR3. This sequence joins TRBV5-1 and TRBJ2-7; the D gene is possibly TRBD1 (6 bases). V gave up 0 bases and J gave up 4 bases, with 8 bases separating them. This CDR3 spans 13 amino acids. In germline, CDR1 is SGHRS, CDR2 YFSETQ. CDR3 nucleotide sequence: TGCGCCAGCAGCTTGGACAGGGCTTACGAGCAGTACTTC. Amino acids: CASSLDRAYEQYF.

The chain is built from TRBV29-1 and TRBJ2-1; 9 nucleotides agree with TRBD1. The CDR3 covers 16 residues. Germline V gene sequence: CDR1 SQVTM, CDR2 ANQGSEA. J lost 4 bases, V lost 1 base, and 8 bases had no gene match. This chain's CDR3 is CSVEVGQGFLYNEQFF. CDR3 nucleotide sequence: TGCAGCGTTGAAGTCGGACAGGGGTTCCTGTACAATGAGCAGTTCTTC.

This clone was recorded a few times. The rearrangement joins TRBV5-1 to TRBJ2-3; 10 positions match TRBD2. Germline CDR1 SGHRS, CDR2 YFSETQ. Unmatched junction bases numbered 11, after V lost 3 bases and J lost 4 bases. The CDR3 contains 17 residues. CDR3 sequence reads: CASSSLAGEVGPDTQYF. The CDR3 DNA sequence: TGCGCCAGCAGCTCCCTAGCGGGAGAAGTGGGCCCAGATACGCAGTATTTT. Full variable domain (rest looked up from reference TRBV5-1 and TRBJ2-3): KAGVTQTPRYLIKTRGQQVTLSCSPISGHRSVSWYQQTPGQGLQFLFEYFSETQRNKGNFPGRFSGRQFSNSRSEMNVSTLELGDSALYLCASSSLAGEVGPDTQYFGPGTRLTVL.

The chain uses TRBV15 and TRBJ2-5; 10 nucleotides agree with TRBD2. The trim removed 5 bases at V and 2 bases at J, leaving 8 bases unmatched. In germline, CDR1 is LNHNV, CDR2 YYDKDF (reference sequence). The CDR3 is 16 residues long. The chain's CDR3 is CATSSSGRRVQETQYF. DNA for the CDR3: TGTGCCACCAGCTCTAGCGGGAGAAGGGTGCAAGAGACCCAGTACTTC.

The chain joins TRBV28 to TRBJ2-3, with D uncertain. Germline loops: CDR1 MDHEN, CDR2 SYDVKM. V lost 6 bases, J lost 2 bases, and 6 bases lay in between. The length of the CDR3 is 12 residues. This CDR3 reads CASSVTTDTQYF. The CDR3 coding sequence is TGTGCCAGCAGCGTAACCACAGATACGCAGTATTTT.

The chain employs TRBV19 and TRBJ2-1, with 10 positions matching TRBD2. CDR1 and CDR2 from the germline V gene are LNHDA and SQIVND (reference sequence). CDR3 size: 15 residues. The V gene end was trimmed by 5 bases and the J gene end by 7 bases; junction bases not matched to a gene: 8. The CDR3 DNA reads TGTGCCAGTAGTCAAAGCGGGAGGGCAGATAATGAGCAGTTCTTC. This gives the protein CASSQSGRADNEQFF.

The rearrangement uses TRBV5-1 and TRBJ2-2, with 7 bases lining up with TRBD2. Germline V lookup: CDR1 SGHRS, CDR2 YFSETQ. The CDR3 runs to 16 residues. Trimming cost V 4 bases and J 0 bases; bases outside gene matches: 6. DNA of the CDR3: TGCGCCAGCAGCCCCCGGGACTACTCGAACACCGGGGAGCTGTTTTTT. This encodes CASSPRDYSNTGELFF.

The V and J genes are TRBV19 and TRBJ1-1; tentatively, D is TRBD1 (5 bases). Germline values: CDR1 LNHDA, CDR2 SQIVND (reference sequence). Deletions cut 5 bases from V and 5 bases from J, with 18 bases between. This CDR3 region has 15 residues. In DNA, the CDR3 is TGTGCCAGTAGTCCCCGGGCGGGACCGGGGACTGAAGCTTTCTTT. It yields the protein CASSPRAGPGTEAFF.

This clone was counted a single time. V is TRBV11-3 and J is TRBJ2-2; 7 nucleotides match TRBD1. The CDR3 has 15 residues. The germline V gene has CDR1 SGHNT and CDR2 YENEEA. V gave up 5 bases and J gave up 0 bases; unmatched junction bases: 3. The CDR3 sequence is CASSPGGANTGELFF. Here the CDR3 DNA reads TGTGCCAGCAGCCCAGGGGGAGCGAACACCGGGGAGCTGTTTTTT.

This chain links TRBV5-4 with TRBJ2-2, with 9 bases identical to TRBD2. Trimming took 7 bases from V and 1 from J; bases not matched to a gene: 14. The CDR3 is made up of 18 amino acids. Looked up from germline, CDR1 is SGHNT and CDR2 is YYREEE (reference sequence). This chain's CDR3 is CASRARGSGSGNTGELFF. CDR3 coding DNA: TGTGCCAGCCGAGCCAGGGGTAGCGGGAGCGGGAACACCGGGGAGCTGTTTTTT.

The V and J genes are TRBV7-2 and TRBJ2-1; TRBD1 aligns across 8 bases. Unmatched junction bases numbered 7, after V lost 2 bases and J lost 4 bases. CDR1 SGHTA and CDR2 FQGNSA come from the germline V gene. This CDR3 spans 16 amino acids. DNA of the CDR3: TGTGCCAGCAGCTTACAGGCAGGGGGCTCTTACAATGAGCAGTTCTTC. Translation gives CASSLQAGGSYNEQFF. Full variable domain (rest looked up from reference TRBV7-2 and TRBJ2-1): GAGVSQSPSNKVTEKGKDVELRCDPISGHTALYWYRQSLGQGLEFLIYFQGNSAPDKSGLPSDRFSAERTGGSVSTLTIQRTQQEDSAVYLCASSLQAGGSYNEQFFGPGTRLTVL.

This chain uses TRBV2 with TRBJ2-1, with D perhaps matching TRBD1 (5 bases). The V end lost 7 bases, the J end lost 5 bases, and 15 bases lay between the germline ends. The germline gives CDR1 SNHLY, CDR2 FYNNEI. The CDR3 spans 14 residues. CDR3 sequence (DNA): TGTGCCAGCACCCAAAGGACACTTAACAATGAGCAGTTCTTC. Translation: CASTQRTLNNEQFF.

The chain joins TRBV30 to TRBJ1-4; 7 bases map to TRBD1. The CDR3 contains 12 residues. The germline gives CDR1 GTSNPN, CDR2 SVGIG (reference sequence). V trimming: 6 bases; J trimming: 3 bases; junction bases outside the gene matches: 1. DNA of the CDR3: TGTGCCTGCGACAGGGCTAATGAAAAACTGTTTTTT. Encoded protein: CACDRANEKLFF.

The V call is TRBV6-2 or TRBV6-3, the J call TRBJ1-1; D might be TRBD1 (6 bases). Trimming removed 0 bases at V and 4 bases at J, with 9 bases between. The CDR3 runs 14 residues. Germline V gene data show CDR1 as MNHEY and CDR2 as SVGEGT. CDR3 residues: CASSYSGGGTEAFF. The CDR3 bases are TGTGCCAGCAGTTACTCCGGGGGCGGCACTGAAGCTTTCTTT.

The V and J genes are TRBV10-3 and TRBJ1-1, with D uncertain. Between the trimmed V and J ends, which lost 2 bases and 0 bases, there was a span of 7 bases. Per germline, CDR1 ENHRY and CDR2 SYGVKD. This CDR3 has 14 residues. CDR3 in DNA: TGTGCCATCAGTGAGGGCAGGATGAACACTGAAGCTTTCTTT. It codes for CAISEGRMNTEAFF.

The CDR3 DNA follows: TGTGCCAGCAGCTCACTCGGGGGAAACTATGGCTACACCTTC. Its translation: CASSSLGGNYGYTF. The V and J genes are TRBV3-1 (or the pseudogene TRBV3-2) and TRBJ1-2; the D gene is possibly TRBD1 (5 bases). The CDR3 loop spans 14 amino acids. V lost 5 bases to trimming and J lost 2 bases, with 12 bases between them. Germline assignment: CDR1 LGHDT and CDR2 YNNKEL (reference sequence).